This is a list of T cell receptor beta chains from one sample in a study of CXCR3-negative and CXCR3-positive naive CD8 T cells. TCRdb reprocessed the 5' RACE reads; each CDR3 protein has one entry and no DNA is given. This sample's table has over 45,000 distinct CDR3 sequences. Sequencing was carried out using naive CXCR3- CD8+ T cells from blood. Every receptor here comes from a human donor in good health. Some clones in this sample may be carry-over from other donors' samples. The CDR3 runs from the conserved cysteine through the conserved F or W.

V,J,CDR3
TRBV29-1,TRBJ1-1,CSVARDRATEAFF
TRBV7-9,TRBJ1-1,CASSPKMNTEAFF
TRBV28,TRBJ2-7,CASSYRVPEQYF
TRBV2,TRBJ2-3,CASSYSKSGGEDTQYF
TRBV29-1,TRBJ2-3,CSVEGGRWDTQYF
TRBV4-2,TRBJ2-4,CASSQDGAASSNIQYF
TRBV29-1,TRBJ2-1,CSGRMSYNEQFF
TRBV18,TRBJ2-7,CASSPTRTGGEGYEQYF
TRBV28,TRBJ1-1,CASKYRGLVNTEAFF
TRBV28,TRBJ2-7,CASSWGASYEQYF
TRBV7-8,TRBJ2-7,CASSLAAQGAYEQYF
TRBV14,TRBJ2-7,CASSPTLTDREHHEQYF
TRBV18,TRBJ2-7,CASSLRQRSYEQYF
TRBV9,TRBJ2-3,CASTSLWGGTDTQYF
TRBV4-2,TRBJ2-2,CASSHLPDQDTGELFF
TRBV7-9,TRBJ2-7,CASSSPRDRDSYEQYF
TRBV6-1,TRBJ2-7,CASSDYLGPGRGEQYF
TRBV7-9,TRBJ1-1,CASSLGGRVGTEAFF
TRBV7-2,TRBJ2-5,CASSSPSAGGRETQYF
TRBV7-6,TRBJ2-3,CASSSVTGSTDTQYF
TRBV7-9,TRBJ2-1,CASSSVLDRSNEQFF
TRBV7-9,TRBJ2-7,CASSLRPESYEQYF
TRBV7-2,TRBJ2-7,CASSPYFGGSSYEQYF
TRBV28,TRBJ1-2,CASSLALGQHYGYTF
TRBV4-3,TRBJ2-7,CASSQTPSYEQYF
TRBV29-1,TRBJ2-6,CSVEESVTRRSGANVLTF
TRBV4-3,TRBJ1-1,CASSQTTVNTEAFF
TRBV29-1,TRBJ1-2,CSVEGAEVLGGYTF
TRBV29-1,TRBJ2-5,CSVEGDSGGGETQYF
TRBV4-3,TRBJ2-7,CASSQTTGGYEQYF
TRBV27,TRBJ1-1,CASSLTGTGTEAFF
TRBV20-1,TRBJ2-1,CSASVELAHNEQFF
TRBV7-2,TRBJ2-1,CASSPLGQGAIQFF
TRBV9,TRBJ1-1,CASSVESGANTEAFF